Listed below are T cell receptor beta chains from one sample, sequenced in a study of OX40 agonist ivuxolimab in advanced cancers. Profiled with immunoSEQ multiplex PCR; TCRdb holds only in-frame clones, not every one. The table records about 80,000 clones, 87% of them present only once. Sequences were derived from CD4+ or CD8+ T cells sorted from blood, sampled in a trial of the OX40 agonist ivuxolimab. All receptors come from an adult with an advanced solid tumor such as melanoma, head and neck, liver or kidney cancer. The CDR3 runs from the conserved cysteine through the conserved F or W. The order of the fields is CDR3 length, clone size, V gene, D gene, J gene, CDR3 protein. D genes are given only for firm matches. A row's size may be missing; if present it is once, few, many or a size class.

length: 14
size: -
V: TRBV6-1
D: -
J: TRBJ1-1
CDR3: CASSARGVGTEAFF

length: 14
size: -
V: TRBV5-6
D: TRBD1
J: TRBJ1-4
CDR3: CASNPTGDGEKLFF

length: 21
size: -
V: TRBV4-1
D: -
J: TRBJ2-4
CDR3: CASSQFGSRLSADIAKNIQYF

length: 13
size: -
V: TRBV28
D: -
J: TRBJ1-1
CDR3: CASSPPPNTEAFF

length: 14
size: once
V: TRBV29-1
D: -
J: TRBJ1-1
CDR3: CSVESGSVNTEAFF

length: 15
size: -
V: TRBV21-1
D: -
J: TRBJ2-7
CDR3: CASNPPRDRAYEQYF

length: 13
size: few
V: TRBV2
D: -
J: TRBJ1-2
CDR3: CASTPGVGYGYTF

length: 16
size: -
V: TRBV5-6
D: -
J: TRBJ2-1
CDR3: CASSLGPKSSYNEQFF

length: 16
size: -
V: TRBV5-6
D: -
J: TRBJ1-4
CDR3: CASSLVRQASREKLFF

length: 12
size: -
V: TRBV11-2
D: TRBD1
J: TRBJ1-1
CDR3: CASGQGAVEAFF

length: 15
size: -
V: TRBV18
D: TRBD2
J: TRBJ2-2
CDR3: CASSRTSGNTGELFF

length: 14
size: -
V: TRBV27
D: TRBD1
J: TRBJ1-1
CDR3: CASSPDRRNTEAFF

length: 14
size: -
V: TRBV5-5
D: TRBD1
J: TRBJ2-5
CDR3: CASSSMGQGETQYF

length: 16
size: -
V: TRBV7-2
D: TRBD1
J: TRBJ2-3
CDR3: CASSLDGTGVTDTQYF

length: 16
size: -
V: TRBV19
D: TRBD1
J: TRBJ2-2
CDR3: CASSTGGKTNTGELFF

length: 14
size: -
V: TRBV9
D: -
J: TRBJ2-1
CDR3: CASSVAGLNNEQFF

length: 15
size: -
V: TRBV4-3
D: TRBD1
J: TRBJ2-7
CDR3: CASSQGLTGTYEQYF

length: 11
size: -
V: TRBV29-1
D: -
J: TRBJ1-4
CDR3: CSGGIGEKLFF

length: 16
size: -
V: TRBV6-5
D: TRBD1
J: TRBJ1-2
CDR3: CASSYSRTGLGDGYTF

length: 16
size: once
V: TRBV18
D: TRBD2
J: TRBJ2-2
CDR3: CASSPGLAGNTGELFF

length: 15
size: -
V: TRBV6-5
D: TRBD2
J: TRBJ2-7
CDR3: CASSYTSGRSHEQYF

length: 15
size: -
V: TRBV9
D: -
J: TRBJ2-3
CDR3: CASSVDIGIGDTQYF

length: 13
size: -
V: TRBV28
D: -
J: TRBJ1-2
CDR3: CASTLGSYYGYTF

length: 17
size: -
V: TRBV7-9
D: -
J: TRBJ2-6
CDR3: CASSPPPDGPGANVLTF

length: 17
size: few
V: TRBV30
D: -
J: TRBJ1-2
CDR3: CAWNQEIGYRLNYGYTF

length: 15
size: -
V: TRBV7-2
D: -
J: TRBJ1-6
CDR3: CASSLGGMMDSPLHF

length: 14
size: -
V: TRBV18
D: TRBD1
J: TRBJ1-4
CDR3: CASSAGQTNEKLFF

length: 14
size: -
V: TRBV9
D: TRBD1
J: TRBJ2-7
CDR3: CASSVGDRVVEQYF

length: 15
size: -
V: TRBV28
D: TRBD1
J: TRBJ1-2
CDR3: CASSLPITGVLGYTF

length: 15
size: -
V: TRBV11-2
D: TRBD1
J: TRBJ1-1
CDR3: CASSSRGTGRAEAFF

length: 16
size: -
V: TRBV5-6
D: -
J: TRBJ2-3
CDR3: CASSLVLPMGTDTQYF